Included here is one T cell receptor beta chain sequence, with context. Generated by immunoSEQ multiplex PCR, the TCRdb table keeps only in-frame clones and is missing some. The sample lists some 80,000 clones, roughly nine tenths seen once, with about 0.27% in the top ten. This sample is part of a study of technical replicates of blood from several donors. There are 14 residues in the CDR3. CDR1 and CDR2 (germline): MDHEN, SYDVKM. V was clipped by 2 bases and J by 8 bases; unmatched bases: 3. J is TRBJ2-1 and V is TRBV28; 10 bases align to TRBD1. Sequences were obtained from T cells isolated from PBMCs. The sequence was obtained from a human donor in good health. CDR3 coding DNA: TGTGCCAGCAGTTTAGGTGACAGGGGGCATGAGCAGTTCTTC. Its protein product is CASSLGDRGHEQFF.